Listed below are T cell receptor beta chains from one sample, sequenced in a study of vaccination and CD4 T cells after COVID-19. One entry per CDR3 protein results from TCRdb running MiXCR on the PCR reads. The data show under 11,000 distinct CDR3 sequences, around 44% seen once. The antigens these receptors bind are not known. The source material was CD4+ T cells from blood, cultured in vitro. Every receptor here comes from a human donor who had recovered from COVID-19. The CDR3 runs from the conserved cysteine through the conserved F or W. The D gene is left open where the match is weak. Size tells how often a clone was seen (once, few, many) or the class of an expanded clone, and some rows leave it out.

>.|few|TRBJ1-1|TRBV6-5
CASSYSRGVGNTEAFF
TGTGCCAGCAGTTACTCGAGAGGCGTTGGAAACACTGAAGCTTTCTTT
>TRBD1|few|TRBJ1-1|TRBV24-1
CATSDLPGQQMNTEAFF
TGTGCCACCAGTGATTTGCCGGGACAGCAAATGAACACTGAAGCTTTCTTT
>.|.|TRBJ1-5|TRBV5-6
CASSLAGDQPQHF
TGTGCCAGCAGCTTGGCCGGGGATCAGCCCCAGCATTTT
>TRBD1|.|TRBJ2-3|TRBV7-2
CASSAGTGGLLTQYF
TGTGCCAGCAGTGCCGGGACAGGAGGACTATTGACGCAGTATTTT
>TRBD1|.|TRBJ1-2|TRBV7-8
CASSPRQGSVNGYTF
TGTGCCAGCAGCCCAAGACAGGGAAGTGTGAATGGCTACACCTTC
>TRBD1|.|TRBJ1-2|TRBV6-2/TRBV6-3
CASRVGQGYGYTF
TGTGCCAGCAGAGTCGGACAGGGGTATGGCTACACCTTC
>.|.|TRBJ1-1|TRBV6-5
CASSYSTGSTEAFF
TGTGCCAGCAGTTACTCCACCGGTAGCACTGAAGCTTTCTTT
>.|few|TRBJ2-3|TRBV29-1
CSVGHPTDTQYF
TGCAGCGTTGGTCACCCCACGGATACGCAGTATTTT
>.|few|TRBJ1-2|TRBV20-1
CSARTVEVAGYTF
TGCAGTGCTAGGACAGTTGAGGTCGCGGGCTACACCTTC
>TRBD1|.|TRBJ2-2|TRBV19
CASSIVGQGNTGELFF
TGTGCCAGTAGTATCGTGGGACAGGGGAACACCGGGGAGCTGTTTTTT
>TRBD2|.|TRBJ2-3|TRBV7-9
CASSFGRGGSVTDTQYF
TGTGCCAGCAGCTTTGGGCGGGGGGGGTCAGTTACAGATACGCAGTATTTT
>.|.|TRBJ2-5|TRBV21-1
CASEGGARRQETQYF
TGTGCCAGCGAGGGAGGGGCGCGGCGTCAAGAGACCCAGTACTTC
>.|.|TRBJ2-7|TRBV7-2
CASNLGAGSYEQYF
TGTGCCAGCAATTTGGGGGCGGGCTCCTACGAGCAGTACTTC
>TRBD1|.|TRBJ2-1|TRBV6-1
CASSDLRAQGQGRRNEQFF
TGTGCCAGCAGTGACTTACGGGCCCAGGGACAGGGGAGGCGGAATGAGCAGTTCTTC
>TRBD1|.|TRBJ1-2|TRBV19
CASSTQTGVGGYTF
TGTGCCAGTAGTACCCAGACAGGGGTTGGAGGCTACACCTTC
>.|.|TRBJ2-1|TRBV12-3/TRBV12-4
CASSLDSPNNEQFF
TGTGCCAGCAGTTTGGACAGCCCAAACAATGAGCAGTTCTTC
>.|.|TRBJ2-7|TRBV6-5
CASSYSRGQKEQYF
TGTGCCAGCAGTTACTCGCGGGGGCAAAAAGAGCAGTACTTC
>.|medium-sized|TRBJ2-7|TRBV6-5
CASSYGRVYEQYF
TGTGCCAGCAGTTACGGCAGGGTGTACGAGCAGTACTTC
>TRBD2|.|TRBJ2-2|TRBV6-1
CATSWEAGIHGELFF
TGTGCCACCTCGTGGGAAGCGGGGATTCACGGGGAGCTGTTTTTT
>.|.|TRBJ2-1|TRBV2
CASSWRGPSNEQFF
TGTGCCAGCAGTTGGCGGGGACCGAGTAATGAGCAGTTCTTC
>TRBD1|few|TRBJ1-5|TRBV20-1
CSADLETGGNQPQHF
TGCAGTGCTGACCTCGAGACAGGGGGCAATCAGCCCCAGCATTTT
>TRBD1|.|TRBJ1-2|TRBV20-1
CSARDDLLPGTGGNYGYTF
TGCAGTGCTAGAGATGACCTGCTCCCCGGGACAGGGGGGAACTATGGCTACACCTTC
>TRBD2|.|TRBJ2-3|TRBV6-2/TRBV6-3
CASSYPHASGGSPTDTQYF
TGTGCCAGCAGTTACCCGCATGCTAGCGGGGGTTCCCCTACAGATACGCAGTATTTT
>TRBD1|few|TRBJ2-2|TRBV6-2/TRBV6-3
CASSSGQHTGELFF
TGTGCCAGCAGTTCGGGACAGCACACCGGGGAGCTGTTTTTT
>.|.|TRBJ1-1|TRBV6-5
CASSYLGGTEAFF
TGTGCCAGCAGTTACCTCGGGGGCACTGAAGCTTTCTTT
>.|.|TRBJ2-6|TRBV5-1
CASSLDGSGANVLTF
TGCGCCAGCAGCTTGGATGGGTCTGGGGCCAACGTCCTGACTTTC
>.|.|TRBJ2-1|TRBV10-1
CASSESSSVQFF
TGCGCCAGCAGTGAGTCCTCTAGTGTGCAGTTCTTC
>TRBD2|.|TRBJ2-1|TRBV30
CAWSSGLAGTIYNEQFF
TGTGCCTGGAGTAGCGGACTAGCGGGGACTATTTACAATGAGCAGTTCTTC
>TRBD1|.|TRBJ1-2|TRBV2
CASSLQGWDYGCTF
TGTGCCAGCAGTCTACAGGGGTGGGACTATGGCTGCACCTTC
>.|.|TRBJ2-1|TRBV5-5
CASSSVGRDNEQFF
TGTGCCAGCAGCTCTGTCGGCAGGGACAATGAGCAGTTCTTC
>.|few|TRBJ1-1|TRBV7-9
CASSVWQDTNTEAFF
TGTGCCAGCAGCGTATGGCAGGATACGAACACTGAAGCTTTCTTT
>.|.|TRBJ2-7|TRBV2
CASRETSYEQYF
TGTGCCAGCAGGGAGACCTCCTACGAGCAGTACTTC
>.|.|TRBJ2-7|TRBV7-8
CASSPRSGAGYEQYF
TGTGCCAGCAGCCCCCGCTCGGGGGCCGGCTACGAGCAGTACTTC
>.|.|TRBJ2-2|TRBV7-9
CASSTEGGSTGELFF
TGTGCCAGCAGCACCGAGGGTGGGTCTACCGGGGAGCTGTTTTTT